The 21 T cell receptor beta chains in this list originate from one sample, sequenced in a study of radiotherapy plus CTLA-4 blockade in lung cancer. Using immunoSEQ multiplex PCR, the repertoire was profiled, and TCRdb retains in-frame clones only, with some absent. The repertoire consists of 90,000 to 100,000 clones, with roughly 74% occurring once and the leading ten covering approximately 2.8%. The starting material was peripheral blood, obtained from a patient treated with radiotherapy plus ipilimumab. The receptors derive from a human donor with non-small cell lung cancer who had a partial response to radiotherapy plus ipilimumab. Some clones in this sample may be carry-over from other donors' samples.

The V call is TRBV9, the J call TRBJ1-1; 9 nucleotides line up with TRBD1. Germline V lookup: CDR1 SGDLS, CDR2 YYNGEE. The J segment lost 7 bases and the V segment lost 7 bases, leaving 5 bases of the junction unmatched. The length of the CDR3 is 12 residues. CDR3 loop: CASSRQGGEAFF. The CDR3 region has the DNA TGTGCCAGCTCGAGACAGGGGGGTGAAGCTTTCTTT.

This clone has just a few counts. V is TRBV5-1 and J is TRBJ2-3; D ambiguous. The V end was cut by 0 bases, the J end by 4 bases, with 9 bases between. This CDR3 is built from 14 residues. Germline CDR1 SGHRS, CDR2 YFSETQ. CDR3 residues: CASSLATSSDTQYF. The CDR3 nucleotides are TGCGCCAGCAGCTTGGCTACGAGCTCAGATACGCAGTATTTT.

The CDR3: CASVRRGYEQYF. The CDR3 nucleotides are TGTGCCAGCGTCCGCCGGGGGTACGAGCAGTACTTC. V is TRBV2 and J is TRBJ2-7; the D gene is possibly TRBD2 (6 bases). The CDR3 runs to 12 residues. The germline CDR1 and CDR2 sequences are SNHLY and FYNNEI. The V end was cut by 8 bases, the J end by 4 bases, with 12 bases between.

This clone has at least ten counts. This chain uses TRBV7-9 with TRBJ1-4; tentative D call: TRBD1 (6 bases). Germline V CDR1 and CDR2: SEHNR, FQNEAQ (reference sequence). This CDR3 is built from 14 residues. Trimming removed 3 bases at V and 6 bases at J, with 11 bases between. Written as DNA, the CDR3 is TGTGCCAGCAGCTTTTACAGGGCGGATGAAAAACTGTTTTTT. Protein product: CASSFYRADEKLFF. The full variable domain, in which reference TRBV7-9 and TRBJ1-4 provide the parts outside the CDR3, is DTGVSQNPRHKITKRGQNVTFRCDPISEHNRLYWYRQTLGQGPEFLTYFQNEAQLEKSRLLSDRFSAERPKGSFSTLEIQRTEQGDSAMYLCASSFYRADEKLFFGSGTQLSVL.

The CDR3 nucleotides read TGTGCCAGTAGTATCTCTTCTAACAGCAATCAGCCCCAGCATTTT. Translating gives CASSISSNSNQPQHF. The chain links TRBV19 to TRBJ1-5; D unresolved. The V and J ends lost 3 bases and 1 base respectively, with 10 bases between them. The CDR3 loop spans 15 amino acids. The V gene's germline CDR1 is LNHDA and CDR2 SQIVND (reference sequence).

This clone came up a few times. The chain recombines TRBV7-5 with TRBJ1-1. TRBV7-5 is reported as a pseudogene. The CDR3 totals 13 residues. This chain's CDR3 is CASSPFSNTEAFF. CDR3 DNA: TGTGCCAGCAGCCCCTTTTCGAACACTGAAGCTTTCTTT.

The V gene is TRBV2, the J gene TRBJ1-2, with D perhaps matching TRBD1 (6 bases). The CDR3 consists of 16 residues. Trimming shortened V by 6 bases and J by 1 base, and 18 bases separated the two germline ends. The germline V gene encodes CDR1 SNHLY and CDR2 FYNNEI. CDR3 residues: CASRFGGAQFNYGYTF. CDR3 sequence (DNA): TGTGCCAGCAGGTTCGGGGGGGCACAGTTTAACTATGGCTACACCTTC.

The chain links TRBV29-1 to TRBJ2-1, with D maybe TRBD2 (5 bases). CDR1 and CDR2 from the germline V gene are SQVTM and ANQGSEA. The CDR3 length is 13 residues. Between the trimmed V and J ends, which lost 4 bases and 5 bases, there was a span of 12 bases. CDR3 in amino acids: CSVVRVPNNEQFF. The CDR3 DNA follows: TGCAGCGTTGTGCGGGTCCCAAACAATGAGCAGTTCTTC.

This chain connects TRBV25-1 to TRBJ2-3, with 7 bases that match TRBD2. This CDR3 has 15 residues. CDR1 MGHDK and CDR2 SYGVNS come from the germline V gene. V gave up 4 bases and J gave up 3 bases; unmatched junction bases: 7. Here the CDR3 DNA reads TGTGCCAGCAGTGGTGGCGTGGGGGGGACAGATACGCAGTATTTT. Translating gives CASSGGVGGTDTQYF.

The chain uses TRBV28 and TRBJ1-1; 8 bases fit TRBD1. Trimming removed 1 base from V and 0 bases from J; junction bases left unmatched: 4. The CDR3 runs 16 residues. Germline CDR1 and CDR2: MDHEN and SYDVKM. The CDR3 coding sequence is TGTGCCAGCAGTTTATATAGACAGGGGTTGAACACTGAAGCTTTCTTT. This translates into CASSLYRQGLNTEAFF.

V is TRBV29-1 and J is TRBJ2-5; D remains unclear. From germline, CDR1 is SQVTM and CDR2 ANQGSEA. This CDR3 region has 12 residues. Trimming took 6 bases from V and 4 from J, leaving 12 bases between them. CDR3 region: CSVDLGPETQYF. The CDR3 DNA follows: TGCAGCGTCGATCTAGGTCCAGAGACCCAGTACTTC.

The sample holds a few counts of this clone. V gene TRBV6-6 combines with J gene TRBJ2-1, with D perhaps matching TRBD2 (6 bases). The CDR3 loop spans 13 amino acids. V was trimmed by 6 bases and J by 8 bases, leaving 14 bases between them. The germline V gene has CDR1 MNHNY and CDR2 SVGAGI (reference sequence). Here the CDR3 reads CASRGLVSHEQFF. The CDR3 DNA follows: TGTGCCAGCAGGGGACTTGTTTCCCATGAGCAGTTCTTC.

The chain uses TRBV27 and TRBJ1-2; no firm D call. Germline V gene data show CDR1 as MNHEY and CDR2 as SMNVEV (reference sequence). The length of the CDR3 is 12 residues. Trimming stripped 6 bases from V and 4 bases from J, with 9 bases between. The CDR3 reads CASSQSGYGYTF. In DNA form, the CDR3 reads TGTGCCAGCAGCCAATCCGGCTATGGCTACACCTTC.

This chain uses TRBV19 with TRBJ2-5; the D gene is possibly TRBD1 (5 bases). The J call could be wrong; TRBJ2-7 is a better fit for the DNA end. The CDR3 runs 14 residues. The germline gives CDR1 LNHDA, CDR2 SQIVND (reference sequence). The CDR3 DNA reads TGTGCCAGTAGTAGTGGGGCGTTAACCTACGAGCAGTACTTC. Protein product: CASSSGALTYEQYF.

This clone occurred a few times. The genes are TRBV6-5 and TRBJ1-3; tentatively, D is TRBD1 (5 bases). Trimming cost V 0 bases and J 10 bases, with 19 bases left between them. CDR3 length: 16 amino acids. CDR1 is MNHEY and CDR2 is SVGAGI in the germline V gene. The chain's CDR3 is CASSYSLWGGVRTIYF. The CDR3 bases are TGTGCCAGCAGTTACTCGTTGTGGGGCGGTGTGCGGACCATATATTTT.

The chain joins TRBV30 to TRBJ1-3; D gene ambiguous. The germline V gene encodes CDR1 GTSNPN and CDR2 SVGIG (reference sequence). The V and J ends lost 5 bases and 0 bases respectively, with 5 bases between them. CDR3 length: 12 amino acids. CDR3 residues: CAWYYSGNTIYF. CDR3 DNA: TGTGCCTGGTACTACTCTGGAAACACCATATATTTT.

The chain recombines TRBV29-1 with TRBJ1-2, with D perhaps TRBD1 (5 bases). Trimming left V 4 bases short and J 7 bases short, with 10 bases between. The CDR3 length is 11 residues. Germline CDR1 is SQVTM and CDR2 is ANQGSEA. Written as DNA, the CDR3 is TGCAGCGTTGCGGGGGTAGGTGGCTACACCTTC. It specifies CSVAGVGGYTF. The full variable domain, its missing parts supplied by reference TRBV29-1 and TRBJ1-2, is SAVISQKPSRDICQRGTSLTIQCQVDSQVTMMFWYRQQPGQSLTLIATANQGSEATYESGFVIDKFPISRPNLTFSTLTVSNMSPEDSSIYLCSVAGVGGYTFGSGTRLTVV.

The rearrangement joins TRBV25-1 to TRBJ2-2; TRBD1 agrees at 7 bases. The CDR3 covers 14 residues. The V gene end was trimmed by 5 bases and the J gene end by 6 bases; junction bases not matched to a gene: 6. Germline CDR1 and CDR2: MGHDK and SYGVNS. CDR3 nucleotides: TGTGCCAGCAGTAACCGACAGGGTCCCGGGGAGCTGTTTTTT. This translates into CASSNRQGPGELFF.

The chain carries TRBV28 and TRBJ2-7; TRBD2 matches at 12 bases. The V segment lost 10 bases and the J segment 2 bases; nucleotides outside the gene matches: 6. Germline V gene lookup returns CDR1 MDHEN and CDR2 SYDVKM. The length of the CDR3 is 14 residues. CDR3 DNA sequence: TGTGCCACCTTACTAGCGGGAGGAGCCTACGAGCAGTACTTC. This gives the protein CATLLAGGAYEQYF.

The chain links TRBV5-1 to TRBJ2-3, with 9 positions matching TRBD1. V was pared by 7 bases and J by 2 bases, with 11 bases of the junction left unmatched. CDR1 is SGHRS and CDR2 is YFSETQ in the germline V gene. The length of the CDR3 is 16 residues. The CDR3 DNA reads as TGCGCCAGCTCGACTAGGACAGGGGTTACCACAGATACGCAGTATTTT. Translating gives CASSTRTGVTTDTQYF.

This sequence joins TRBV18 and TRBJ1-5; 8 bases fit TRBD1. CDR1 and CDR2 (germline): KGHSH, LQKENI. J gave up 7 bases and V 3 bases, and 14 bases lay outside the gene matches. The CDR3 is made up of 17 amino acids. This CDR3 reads CASSPGQGARKGQPQHF. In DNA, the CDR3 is TGTGCCAGCTCACCTGGGCAGGGGGCAAGGAAGGGGCAGCCCCAGCATTTT.